The 8 T cell receptor beta chains reported below all come from one sample, sequenced in a study of patients and donors after allogeneic stem cell transplantation. TCRdb ran MiXCR on the RT-PCR reads and lists one entry per CDR3 protein. The data hold about 160,000 distinct CDR3 sequences, with about a quarter observed a single time. Source material: blood, either unsorted or a sorted T cell fraction (not recorded which). All receptors derive from a human donor who was either an allogeneic HSCT recipient or a stem cell or donor lymphocyte infusion donor (not recorded which). It is not recorded whose cells these are; they may come from a transplant donor.

This clonotype was recorded a few times. The chain carries TRBV7-8 and TRBJ1-1; 7 bases match TRBD1. Germline assignment: CDR1 SGHVS and CDR2 FQNEAQ. J was trimmed by 13 bases and V by 2 bases; bases with no gene match: 16. This CDR3 is built from 15 residues. The CDR3 bases are TGTGCCAGCAGCTTACAGGAATACGGCCGGGACAGTCTTTTCTTT. Protein product: CASSLQEYGRDSLFF.

This clonotype appeared a few times. The CDR3, as DNA: TGCAGTGCTAGCCGGGACAGGGACTACTATGGCTACACCTTC. This translates into CSASRDRDYYGYTF. J is TRBJ1-2 and V is TRBV20-1, with TRBD1 identical over 9 bases. Trimming at V came to 3 bases and at J to 3 bases, leaving 5 bases not matched to a gene. Germline CDR1 DFQATT, CDR2 SNEGSKA (reference sequence). The CDR3 totals 14 residues.

The sample holds a few counts of this clonotype. The J gene is TRBJ1-2, the V gene TRBV5-1; weak D call: TRBD1 (5 bases). This CDR3 spans 13 amino acids. The germline gives CDR1 SGHRS, CDR2 YFSETQ. V lost 3 bases, J lost 6 bases, and 12 bases lay in between. The CDR3 is CASSSALGDGYTF. In DNA form, the CDR3 reads TGCGCCAGCAGCTCCGCATTGGGGGATGGCTACACCTTC.

This clonotype was counted between two and nine times. The V call is TRBV6-2 or TRBV6-3, the J call TRBJ1-1, with no clear D. Germline lookup yields CDR1 MNHEY and CDR2 SVGEGT. The V gene lost 7 bases and the J gene lost 5 bases, with 8 bases spanning the gap. This CDR3 spans 11 amino acids. For the CDR3, the DNA is TGTGCCAGCATTGGGCTTACTGAAGCTTTCTTT. Protein product: CASIGLTEAFF.

The chain couples TRBV20-1 to TRBJ1-2; perhaps TRBD1 as D (5 bases). The V gene lost 0 bases and the J gene lost 7 bases, with 12 bases spanning the gap. The V gene's germline CDR1 is DFQATT and CDR2 SNEGSKA (reference sequence). This CDR3 spans 13 amino acids. CDR3 bases: TGCAGTGCTAGAGATGTCAGGGTGGGTGGCTACACCTTC. Translated, it gives CSARDVRVGGYTF.

This clonotype turned up a few times. The chain is built from TRBV20-1 and TRBJ2-2; D possibly matches TRBD1 or TRBD2 (5 bases each). The CDR3 has 13 residues. CDR1 and CDR2 from the germline V gene are DFQATT and SNEGSKA (reference sequence). Trimming removed 6 bases at V and 1 base at J, with 9 bases between. The CDR3 DNA sequence: TGCAGTGCCGGGACCGGGAACACCGGGGAGCTGTTTTTT. This encodes CSAGTGNTGELFF.

The DNA for the CDR3 is TGCAGCGTCCCTTTTTATCTGTCTAGCGGCACAGATACGCAGTATTTT. Protein: CSVPFYLSSGTDTQYF. The chain has TRBV29-1 and TRBJ2-3; a possible D gene is TRBD2 (6 bases). V was trimmed by 6 bases and J by 1 base, leaving 20 bases between them. Per germline, CDR1 SQVTM and CDR2 ANQGSEA. The CDR3 is 16 amino acids.

V gene TRBV7-6 combines with J gene TRBJ1-1; D gene unclear. The CDR3 extends over 17 amino acids. The germline V gene has CDR1 SGHVS and CDR2 FNYEAQ. V was cut by 1 base and J by 2 bases, with 17 bases left in between. CDR3 DNA sequence: TGTGCCAGCAGCTTAGTGGGAGTTAGGATTACAAACACTGAAGCTTTCTTT. Protein sequence: CASSLVGVRITNTEAFF.